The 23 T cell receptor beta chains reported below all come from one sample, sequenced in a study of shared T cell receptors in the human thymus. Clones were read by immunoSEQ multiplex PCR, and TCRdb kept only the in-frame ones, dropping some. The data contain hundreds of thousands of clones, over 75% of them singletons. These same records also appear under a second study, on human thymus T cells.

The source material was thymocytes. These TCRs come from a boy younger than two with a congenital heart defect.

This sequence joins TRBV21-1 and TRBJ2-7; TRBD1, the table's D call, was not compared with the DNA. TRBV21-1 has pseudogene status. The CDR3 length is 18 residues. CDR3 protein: CASSGLPDRVKDSYEQYF. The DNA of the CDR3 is TGTGCCAGCAGCGGCTTGCCGGACAGGGTAAAAGATTCCTACGAGCAGTACTTC.

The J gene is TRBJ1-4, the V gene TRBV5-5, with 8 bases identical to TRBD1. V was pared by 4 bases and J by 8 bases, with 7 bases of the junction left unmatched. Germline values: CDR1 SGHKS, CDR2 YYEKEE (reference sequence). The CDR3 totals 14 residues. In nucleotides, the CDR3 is TGTGCCAGCAGCATTGACAGGGGATGGGAAAAACTGTTTTTT. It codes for CASSIDRGWEKLFF.

CDR3 protein: CASSPGTSGGNEQFF. The CDR3 DNA sequence: TGCGCCAGCAGCCCCGGGACTAGCGGGGGGAATGAGCAGTTCTTC. The chain uses TRBV5-1 and TRBJ2-1, with 15 positions matching TRBD2. The germline V gene encodes CDR1 SGHRS and CDR2 YFSETQ. V was clipped by 4 bases and J by 7 bases; unmatched bases: 3. The CDR3 covers 15 residues.

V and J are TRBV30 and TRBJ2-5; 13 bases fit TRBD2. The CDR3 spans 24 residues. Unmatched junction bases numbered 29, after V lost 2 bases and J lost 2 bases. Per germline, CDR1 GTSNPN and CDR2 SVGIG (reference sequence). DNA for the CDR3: TGTGCCTGGAGTTTTCGTCCGGGACAGGGATTTCAACCGGGACTAGCGGGACTTCAAGAGACCCAGTACTTC. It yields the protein CAWSFRPGQGFQPGLAGLQETQYF. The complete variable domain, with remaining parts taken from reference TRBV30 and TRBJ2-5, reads SQTIHQWPATLVQPVGSPLSLECTVEGTSNPNLYWYRQAAGRGLQLLFYSVGIGQISSEVPQNLSASRPQDRQFILSSKKLLLSDSGFYLCAWSFRPGQGFQPGLAGLQETQYFGPGTRLLVL.

CDR3: CASSSDRAGGALYEQYF. As DNA, the CDR3 is TGTGCCAGCAGCTCCGACCGGGCGGGGGGCGCTCTGTACGAGCAGTACTTC. V and J are TRBV7-8 and TRBJ2-7, with 8 nucleotides matching TRBD2. V was pared by 4 bases and J by 4 bases, with 15 bases of the junction left unmatched. There are 17 residues in the CDR3. Germline CDR1 SGHVS, CDR2 FQNEAQ.

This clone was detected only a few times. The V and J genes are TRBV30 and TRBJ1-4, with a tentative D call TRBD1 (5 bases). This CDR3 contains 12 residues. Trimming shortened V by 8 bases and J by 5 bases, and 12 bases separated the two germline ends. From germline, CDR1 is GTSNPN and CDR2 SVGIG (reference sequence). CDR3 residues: CAGDSANEKLFF. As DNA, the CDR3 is TGTGCCGGGGACTCAGCAAATGAAAAACTGTTTTTT.

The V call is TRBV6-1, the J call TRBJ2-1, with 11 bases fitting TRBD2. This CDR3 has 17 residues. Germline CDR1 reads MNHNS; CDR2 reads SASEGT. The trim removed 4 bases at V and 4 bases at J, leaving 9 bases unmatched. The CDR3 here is CASSGGIAGGLYNEQFF. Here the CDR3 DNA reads TGTGCCAGCAGTGGGGGAATAGCGGGGGGGCTGTACAATGAGCAGTTCTTC.

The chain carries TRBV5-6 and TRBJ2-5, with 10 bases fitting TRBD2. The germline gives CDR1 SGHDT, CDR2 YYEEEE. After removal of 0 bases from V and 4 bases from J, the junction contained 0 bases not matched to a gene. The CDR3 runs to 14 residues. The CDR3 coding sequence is TGTGCCAGCAGCTTGGCTAGCGGGGGAGAGACCCAGTACTTC. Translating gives CASSLASGGETQYF.

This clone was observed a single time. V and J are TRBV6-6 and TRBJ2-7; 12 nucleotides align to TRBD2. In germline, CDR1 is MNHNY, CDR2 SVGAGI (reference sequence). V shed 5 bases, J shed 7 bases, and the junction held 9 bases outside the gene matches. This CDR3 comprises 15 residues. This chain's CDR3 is CASSPILAGGLEQYF. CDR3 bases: TGTGCCAGCAGTCCTATACTAGCGGGAGGTCTGGAGCAGTACTTC.

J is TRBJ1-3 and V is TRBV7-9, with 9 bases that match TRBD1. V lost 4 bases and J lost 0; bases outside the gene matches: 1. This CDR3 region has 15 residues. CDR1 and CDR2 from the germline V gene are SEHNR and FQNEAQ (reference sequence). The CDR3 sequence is CASSWTGDSGNTIYF. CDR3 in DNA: TGTGCCAGCAGCTGGACAGGGGACTCTGGAAACACCATATATTTT. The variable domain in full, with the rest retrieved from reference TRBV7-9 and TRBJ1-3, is DTGVSQNPRHKITKRGQNVTFRCDPISEHNRLYWYRQTLGQGPEFLTYFQNEAQLEKSRLLSDRFSAERPKGSFSTLEIQRTEQGDSAMYLCASSWTGDSGNTIYFGEGSWLTVV.

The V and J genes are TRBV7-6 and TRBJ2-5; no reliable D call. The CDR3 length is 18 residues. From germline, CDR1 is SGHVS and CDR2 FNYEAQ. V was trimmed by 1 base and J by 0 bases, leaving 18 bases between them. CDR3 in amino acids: CASSLDPAVSRYQETQYF. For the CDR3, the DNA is TGTGCCAGCAGCTTAGACCCGGCGGTCAGCCGCTACCAAGAGACCCAGTACTTC.

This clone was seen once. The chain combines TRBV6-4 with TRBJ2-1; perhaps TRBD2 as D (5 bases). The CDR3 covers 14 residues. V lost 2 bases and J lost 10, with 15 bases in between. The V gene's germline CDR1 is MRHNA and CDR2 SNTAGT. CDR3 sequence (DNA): TGTGCCAGCAGTGACCTATGGGCCACGGGGGAGCAGTTCTTC. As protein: CASSDLWATGEQFF.

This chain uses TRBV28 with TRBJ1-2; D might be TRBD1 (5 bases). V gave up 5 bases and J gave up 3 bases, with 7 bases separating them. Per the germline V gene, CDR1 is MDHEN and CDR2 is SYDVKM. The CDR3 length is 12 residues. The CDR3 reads CASSVGDYGYTF. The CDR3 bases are TGTGCCAGCAGTGTAGGGGACTATGGCTACACCTTC.

CDR3 amino acids: CASAEGGQGNTGELFF. The DNA of the CDR3 is TGTGCCAGCGCCGAGGGGGGACAGGGGAACACCGGGGAGCTGTTTTTT. This chain connects TRBV2 to TRBJ2-2; 9 positions match TRBD1. J lost 1 base, V lost 8 bases, and 8 bases had no gene match. Germline assignment: CDR1 SNHLY and CDR2 FYNNEI. The CDR3 runs to 16 residues.

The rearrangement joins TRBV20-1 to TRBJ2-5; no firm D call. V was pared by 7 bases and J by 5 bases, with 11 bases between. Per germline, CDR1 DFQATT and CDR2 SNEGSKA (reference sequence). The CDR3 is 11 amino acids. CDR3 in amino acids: CSVGGGETQYF. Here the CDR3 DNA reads TGCAGTGTCGGCGGCGGCGAGACCCAGTACTTC.

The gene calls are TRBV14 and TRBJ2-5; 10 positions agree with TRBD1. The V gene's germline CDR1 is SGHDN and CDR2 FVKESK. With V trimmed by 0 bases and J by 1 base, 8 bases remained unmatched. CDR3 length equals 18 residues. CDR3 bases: TGTGCCAGCAGCCAAGATAAGGGGACAGGGGCCCCCCAAGAGACCCAGTACTTC. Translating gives CASSQDKGTGAPQETQYF.

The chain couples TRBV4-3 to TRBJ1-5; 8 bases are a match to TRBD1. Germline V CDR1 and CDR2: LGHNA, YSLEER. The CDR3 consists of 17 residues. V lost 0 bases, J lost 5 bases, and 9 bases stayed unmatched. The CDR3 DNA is TGCGCCAGCAGCCAAGATCACCGACAGGGGCGAGATCAGCCCCAGCATTTT. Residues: CASSQDHRQGRDQPQHF.

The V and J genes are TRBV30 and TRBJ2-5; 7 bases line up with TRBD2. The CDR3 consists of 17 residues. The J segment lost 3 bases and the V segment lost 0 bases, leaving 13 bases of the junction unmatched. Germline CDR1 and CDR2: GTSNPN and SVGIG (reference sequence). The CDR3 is CAWSVPRMGGGKETQYF. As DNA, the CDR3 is TGTGCCTGGAGTGTGCCGAGAATGGGGGGAGGGAAAGAGACCCAGTACTTC.

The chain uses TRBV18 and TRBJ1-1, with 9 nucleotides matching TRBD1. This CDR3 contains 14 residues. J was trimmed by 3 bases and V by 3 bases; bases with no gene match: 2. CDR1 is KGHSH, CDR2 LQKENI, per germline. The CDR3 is CASSPGTGYTEAFF. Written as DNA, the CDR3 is TGTGCCAGCTCACCTGGGACAGGGTACACTGAAGCTTTCTTT.

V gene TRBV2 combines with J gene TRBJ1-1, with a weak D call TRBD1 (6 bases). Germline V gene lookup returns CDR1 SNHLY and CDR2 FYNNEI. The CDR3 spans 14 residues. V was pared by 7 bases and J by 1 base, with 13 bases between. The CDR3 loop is CASNIRTENTEAFF. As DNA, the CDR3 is TGTGCCAGCAATATAAGGACAGAGAACACTGAAGCTTTCTTT.

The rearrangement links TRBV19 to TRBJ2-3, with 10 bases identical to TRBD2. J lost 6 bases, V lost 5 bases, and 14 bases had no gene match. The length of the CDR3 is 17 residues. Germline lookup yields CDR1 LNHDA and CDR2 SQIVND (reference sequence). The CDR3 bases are TGTGCCAGTAGTTCGTGGACTAGCGGCCCAATGGCCGATACGCAGTATTTT. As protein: CASSSWTSGPMADTQYF.

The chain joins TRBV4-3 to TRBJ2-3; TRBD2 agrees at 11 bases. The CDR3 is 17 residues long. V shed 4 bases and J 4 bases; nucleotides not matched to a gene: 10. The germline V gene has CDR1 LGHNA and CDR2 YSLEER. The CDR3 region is CASSRWLAGGIPDTQYF. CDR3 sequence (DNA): TGCGCCAGCAGCCGGTGGCTAGCGGGAGGTATCCCAGATACGCAGTATTTT.

For the CDR3, the DNA is TGTGCCAGCAGCACCGGGAGGCTCAATCAGCCCCAGCATTTT. Translated, it gives CASSTGRLNQPQHF. The chain combines TRBV7-8 with TRBJ1-5; D gene uncertain. Germline values: CDR1 SGHVS, CDR2 FQNEAQ. The CDR3 is 14 residues long. The V end was cut by 5 bases, the J end by 3 bases, with 11 bases between.